A single sample gave rise to the 11 T cell receptor beta chains below, sequenced in a study of CD8 T cells in Susac syndrome. Random-hexamer reverse transcription was applied to about 0.5 to 1 ug RNA. One entry per CDR3 protein, called by TCRdb with MiXCR from the immunoSEQ multiplex PCR reads. The sample records about 130,000 distinct CDR3 sequences, around 94% being singletons. The sample comprised CD4+ T cells from PBMCs. The receptors stem from a human donor in good health.

The chain couples TRBV3-1 to TRBJ2-7, with D possibly being TRBD2 (7 bases). Germline-derived CDR1 and CDR2 are LGHDT and YNNKEL (reference sequence). There are 15 residues in the CDR3. Trimming took 5 bases from V and 3 from J, leaving 17 bases between them. The CDR3 spells CASSYVRGGYYEQYF. CDR3 coding DNA: TGTGCCAGCAGCTACGTCAGGGGAGGGTACTACGAGCAGTACTTC.

V usage is TRBV20-1 and J usage is TRBJ1-1; D ambiguous. V was pared by 2 bases and J by 1 base, with 14 bases between. CDR3 length: 15 residues. Per germline, CDR1 DFQATT and CDR2 SNEGSKA (reference sequence). This chain's CDR3 is CSARKGIVENTEAFF. The DNA of the CDR3 is TGCAGTGCTAGAAAAGGGATAGTCGAGAACACTGAAGCTTTCTTT.

This rearrangement joins TRBV5-1 to TRBJ1-1; a weak D match, TRBD1 (5 bases). Germline V gene sequence: CDR1 SGHRS, CDR2 YFSETQ. The CDR3 sequence is 15 residues long. With 0 bases removed from V and 1 base from J, the gap between germline ends came to 10 bases. For the CDR3, the DNA is TGCGCCAGCAGCTTGGCACAGGCACCGAACACTGAAGCTTTCTTT. This sequence encodes CASSLAQAPNTEAFF.

The CDR3 region has the DNA TGTGCCAGCAGCCAAGGGGGATTTATGAACACTGAAGCTTTCTTT. Translated: CASSQGGFMNTEAFF. The rearrangement joins TRBV3-1 to TRBJ1-1, with D unclear. This CDR3 is built from 15 residues. The germline gives CDR1 LGHDT, CDR2 YNNKEL (reference sequence). V lost 1 base and J lost 0, with 9 bases in between.

The rearrangement links TRBV29-1 to TRBJ1-2; D uncertain. The germline CDR1 and CDR2 sequences are SQVTM and ANQGSEA. The CDR3 runs 11 residues. V dropped 2 bases and J dropped 8 bases, with 9 bases sitting between them. This CDR3 reads CSVESTGGYTF. Written as DNA, the CDR3 is TGCAGCGTTGAAAGTACGGGCGGCTACACCTTC.

This chain connects TRBV7-2 to TRBJ2-7; D is perhaps TRBD2 (5 bases). Trimming pared 5 bases from V and 2 bases from J, leaving 16 bases between. Per germline, CDR1 SGHTA and CDR2 FQGNSA. The CDR3 totals 15 residues. This chain's CDR3 is CASSKEAGLTYEQYF. In DNA, the CDR3 is TGTGCCAGCAGCAAAGAGGCGGGTCTCACCTACGAGCAGTACTTC.

The V and J genes are TRBV25-1 and TRBJ2-3, with 10 positions matching TRBD2. The germline CDR1 and CDR2 sequences are MGHDK and SYGVNS. The length of the CDR3 is 17 residues. The trim removed 4 bases at V and 3 bases at J, leaving 10 bases unmatched. CDR3 DNA sequence: TGTGCCAGCAGTGCCATCGAAGCGGGAGGGCCGACAGATACGCAGTATTTT. Translated, it gives CASSAIEAGGPTDTQYF.

This clonotype was counted once. V and J are TRBV29-1 and TRBJ2-1; 7 bases fit TRBD2. Per the germline V gene, CDR1 is SQVTM and CDR2 is ANQGSEA. The CDR3 runs to 14 residues. The V segment lost 7 bases and the J segment 0 bases; nucleotides outside the gene matches: 6. The CDR3 sequence is CSDSGGGSYNEQFF. The CDR3 region has the DNA TGCAGCGACTCGGGCGGGGGCTCCTACAATGAGCAGTTCTTC.

V gene TRBV20-1 combines with J gene TRBJ2-7; TRBD2 aligns across 7 bases. The J segment lost 2 bases and the V segment lost 6 bases, leaving 13 bases of the junction unmatched. The CDR3 consists of 15 residues. CDR1 is DFQATT, CDR2 SNEGSKA, per germline (reference sequence). CDR3: CSAQGRREGTYEQYF. The CDR3 DNA follows: TGCAGTGCCCAGGGTCGGAGGGAGGGGACCTACGAGCAGTACTTC.

The CDR3 loop is CASSSSTGLAGENEQFF. The CDR3 DNA reads TGTGCCAGCAGCTCTAGCACGGGACTAGCGGGAGAGAATGAGCAGTTCTTC. The J gene is TRBJ2-1, the V gene TRBV11-2; 14 nucleotides agree with TRBD2. The CDR3 loop spans 17 amino acids. In germline, CDR1 is SGHAT, CDR2 FQNNGV. V trimming: 4 bases; J trimming: 7 bases; junction bases outside the gene matches: 9.

This sequence joins TRBV15 and TRBJ1-5; TRBD1 is a possible D gene (5 bases). Germline V gene lookup returns CDR1 LNHNV and CDR2 YYDKDF (reference sequence). Between the trimmed V and J ends, which lost 5 bases and 0 bases, there was a span of 17 bases. This CDR3 has 17 amino acids. Here the CDR3 reads CATSLPVGANSNQPQHF. The CDR3 DNA reads as TGTGCCACCAGCTTACCCGTAGGGGCTAATAGCAATCAGCCCCAGCATTTT. Using reference TRBV15 and TRBJ1-5 for the parts outside the CDR3, the full variable domain is DAMVIQNPRYQVTQFGKPVTLSCSQTLNHNVMYWYQQKSSQAPKLLFHYYDKDFNNEADTPDNFQSRRPNTSFCFLDIRSPGLGDTAMYLCATSLPVGANSNQPQHFGDGTRLSIL.